The present TCR beta chain was sequenced within a study of blood T cell repertoires in COVID-19. Overall study context: In each case, the material was cDNA or gDNA derived from T cells, B-cell-depleted T cells, or PBMCs.

With 4 bases removed from V and 4 bases from J, the gap between germline ends came to 14 bases. Germline V gene sequence: CDR1 SQVTM, CDR2 ANQGSEA. The CDR3 totals 13 residues. Source study methods: The authors estimated nucleated cell counts from reference gene primer amplification. Sequenced by immunoSEQ multiplex PCR; TCRdb stores in-frame clones only, minus some. D and trimming come from the DNA, and the V and J calls and clone size come from that table. The sample contains under 300,000 clones, more than 75% of which appear only once. The clonotype was recovered from a woman aged 70 to 79 with active or convalescent COVID-19. The sequenced sample was peripheral blood. The chain employs TRBV29-1 and TRBJ2-7, with D unclear. This chain's CDR3 is CSVAPASFYEQYF. DNA of the CDR3: TGCAGCGTTGCCCCCGCGAGTTTTTACGAGCAGTACTTC.